Listed here are 26 T cell receptor beta chains from one sample, sequenced in a study of blood T cell repertoires in COVID-19. Using immunoSEQ multiplex PCR, the repertoire was profiled, and TCRdb retains in-frame clones only, with some absent. The data contain roughly 150,000 clones, about 85% of them seen just once; the ten biggest clones take up approximately 8%. The source material was peripheral blood. All receptors derive from a woman older than 75 with COVID-19, enrolled during active disease.

The genes are TRBV2 and TRBJ2-7, with a tentative D call TRBD2 (5 bases). Trimming left V 6 bases short and J 0 bases short, with 12 bases between. The CDR3 contains 14 residues. Germline lookup yields CDR1 SNHLY and CDR2 FYNNEI. CDR3 nucleotides: TGTGCCAGCAGCGGACTCCGAAACTCCTACGAGCAGTACTTC. Protein sequence: CASSGLRNSYEQYF.

This sequence joins TRBV15 and TRBJ2-7; no clear D gene. The CDR3 extends over 15 amino acids. CDR1 is LNHNV and CDR2 is YYDKDF in the germline V gene (reference sequence). V was shortened by 0 bases and J by 3 bases, with 12 bases between the two germline ends. The CDR3 nucleotides are TGTGCCACCAGCAGAGATGGTGCACGGGTCTACGAGCAGTACTTC. It codes for CATSRDGARVYEQYF.

This clone was seen once. Compared with germline, one end of the junction differs, possibly owing to a read error. The J gene is TRBJ2-7, the V gene TRBV27, with D perhaps matching TRBD1 (6 bases). Germline lookup yields CDR1 MNHEY and CDR2 SMNVEV (reference sequence). This CDR3 region has 15 residues. This CDR3 is CASSSDSLNSYEQCF. The CDR3 coding sequence is TGTGCCAGCAGTTCGGACAGTCTGAATTCCTACGAGCAGTGCTTC.

This clone was picked up one time. This chain connects TRBV19 to TRBJ2-2, with TRBD1 matching over 8 bases. Germline CDR1 reads LNHDA; CDR2 reads SQIVND (reference sequence). Trimming at V came to 6 bases and at J to 1 base, leaving 7 bases not matched to a gene. The CDR3 has 16 amino acids. The CDR3 DNA reads as TGTGCCAGTAGGCAATTGGGGACAGGGAACACCGGGGAGCTGTTTTTT. Protein product: CASRQLGTGNTGELFF.

The V and J genes are TRBV27 and TRBJ2-7, with TRBD2 matching over 10 bases. The CDR3 has 21 residues. After removal of 3 bases from V and 3 bases from J, the junction contained 23 bases not matched to a gene. Germline assignment: CDR1 MNHEY and CDR2 SMNVEV (reference sequence). CDR3 DNA sequence: TGTGCCAGCAGTTTTAGCGGGGGACGAGTCGGCCTAGCGGGAGAGTTCTACGAGCAGTACTTC. Translating gives CASSFSGGRVGLAGEFYEQYF.

In its sample, this clone was seen once. The gene calls are TRBV19 and TRBJ1-2; D unresolved. Trimming left V 5 bases short and J 4 bases short, with 8 bases between. From germline, CDR1 is LNHDA and CDR2 SQIVND (reference sequence). This CDR3 has 12 amino acids. In DNA form, the CDR3 reads TGTGCCAGTAGTGACGCAGGCTATGGCTACACCTTC. As protein: CASSDAGYGYTF.

This chain connects TRBV15 to TRBJ1-1; D might be TRBD1 (6 bases). CDR1 is LNHNV and CDR2 is YYDKDF in the germline V gene (reference sequence). With 4 bases removed from V and 0 bases from J, the gap between germline ends came to 12 bases. The CDR3 totals 15 residues. The CDR3 here is CATSKGGTLNTEAFF. In DNA, the CDR3 is TGTGCCACCAGCAAGGGGGGGACATTGAACACTGAAGCTTTCTTT.

The rearrangement joins TRBV12-3 or TRBV12-4 to TRBJ1-2; a weak D match, TRBD1 (5 bases). V gave up 7 bases and J gave up 8 bases, with 17 bases separating them. The CDR3 extends over 13 amino acids. The CDR3, as DNA: TGTGCCAGCACCCCCCAGGGATCGACGGGCTACACCTTC. It yields the protein CASTPQGSTGYTF.

The chain links TRBV29-1 to TRBJ1-2, with 7 bases fitting TRBD1. This CDR3 comprises 14 residues. CDR1 is SQVTM and CDR2 is ANQGSEA in the germline V gene. V was pared by 5 bases and J by 3 bases, with 9 bases of the junction left unmatched. CDR3 protein: CSVSPSGTDYGYTF. The CDR3 DNA follows: TGCAGCGTTTCACCCTCCGGGACAGACTATGGCTACACCTTC. Full variable domain (missing parts from reference TRBV29-1 and TRBJ1-2): SAVISQKPSRDICQRGTSLTIQCQVDSQVTMMFWYRQQPGQSLTLIATANQGSEATYESGFVIDKFPISRPNLTFSTLTVSNMSPEDSSIYLCSVSPSGTDYGYTFGSGTRLTVV.

This rearrangement joins TRBV19 to TRBJ1-6, with 10 bases identical to TRBD1. The V and J ends lost 5 bases and 10 bases, in that order; junction bases with no gene match: 8. Germline V gene sequence: CDR1 LNHDA, CDR2 SQIVND (reference sequence). The CDR3 sequence is 15 residues long. The CDR3 DNA follows: TGTGCCAGTAGTCTTTGGGACAGGGGTGACTCACCCCTCCACTTT. Translation gives CASSLWDRGDSPLHF.

The chain combines TRBV11-2 with TRBJ2-1, with 14 bases that match TRBD2. V was clipped by 4 bases and J by 1 base; unmatched bases: 9. Per germline, CDR1 SGHAT and CDR2 FQNNGV. CDR3 size: 19 residues. Here the CDR3 DNA reads TGTGCCAGCAGCTCATTGACTAGCGGGGGGGCCTGGTCCTACAATGAGCAGTTCTTC. Translation gives CASSSLTSGGAWSYNEQFF.

CDR3 amino acids: CASSLQGKGYTF. CDR3 in DNA: TGTGCCAGCAGTTTACAGGGGAAAGGCTACACCTTC. This chain joins TRBV28 and TRBJ1-2; a possible D gene is TRBD1 (6 bases). This CDR3 contains 12 residues. V was shortened by 2 bases and J by 8 bases, with 9 bases between the two germline ends. Germline CDR1 reads MDHEN; CDR2 reads SYDVKM.

This chain connects TRBV3-1 (or the pseudogene TRBV3-2) to TRBJ1-6; D unresolved. This CDR3 is built from 14 residues. Germline lookup yields CDR1 LGHDT and CDR2 YNNKEL (reference sequence). Deletions cut 0 bases from V and 8 bases from J, with 8 bases between. The CDR3 region is CASSQEVRDSPLHF. The CDR3 DNA follows: TGTGCCAGCAGCCAAGAGGTCCGGGATTCACCCCTCCACTTT.

The CDR3 nucleotides are TGTGCCAGTAGTAAGGGGTCTAGGACCGGCGGGGAGCTGTTTTTT. Its translation: CASSKGSRTGGELFF. V and J are TRBV19 and TRBJ2-2; a possible D gene is TRBD1 (5 bases). There are 15 residues in the CDR3. The germline V gene encodes CDR1 LNHDA and CDR2 SQIVND (reference sequence). V was cut by 4 bases and J by 7 bases, with 16 bases left in between.

The rearrangement uses TRBV2 and TRBJ2-7; D remains ambiguous. Germline CDR1 SNHLY, CDR2 FYNNEI. V lost 6 bases and J lost 3, with 12 bases in between. This CDR3 is built from 13 residues. The DNA of the CDR3 is TGTGCCAGCAGCGCGTCGGAGCGCTACGAGCAGTACTTC. Translating it yields CASSASERYEQYF.

CDR3 protein: CASSVATGYSYEQYF. CDR3 in DNA: TGTGCCAGCAGCGTAGCAACAGGGTACTCCTACGAGCAGTACTTC. V gene TRBV9 combines with J gene TRBJ2-7; TRBD1 is a possible D gene (6 bases). Germline CDR1 reads SGDLS; CDR2 reads YYNGEE. The CDR3 contains 15 residues. V lost 0 bases and J 0 bases, leaving 10 bases between the germline ends.

The V and J genes are TRBV9 and TRBJ2-1, with a tentative D call TRBD1 (5 bases). Per the germline V gene, CDR1 is SGDLS and CDR2 is YYNGEE. CDR3 length: 15 residues. V lost 0 bases, J lost 10 bases, and 17 bases lay in between. The CDR3 DNA sequence: TGTGCCAGCAGCGTAGGTGGTCTAGGGGCGATCGAGCAGTTCTTC. As protein: CASSVGGLGAIEQFF.

The chain recombines TRBV3-1 (or the pseudogene TRBV3-2) with TRBJ2-5, with 14 bases that match TRBD2. CDR3 length: 15 amino acids. The germline gives CDR1 LGHDT, CDR2 YNNKEL (reference sequence). The V and J ends lost 1 base and 5 bases, in that order; junction bases with no gene match: 0. The CDR3 loop reads CASSQGLAGGETQYF. The CDR3 DNA follows: TGTGCCAGCAGCCAAGGACTAGCGGGGGGGGAGACCCAGTACTTC.

The chain recombines TRBV5-1 with TRBJ1-2; possible D gene TRBD1, 6 bases. The CDR3 contains 15 residues. Trimming removed 4 bases at V and 3 bases at J, with 16 bases between. In germline, CDR1 is SGHRS, CDR2 YFSETQ. In DNA, the CDR3 is TGCGCCAGCAGCCCGGCCGGGGACATGTACTATGGCTACACCTTC. Translating gives CASSPAGDMYYGYTF.

The genes are TRBV11-2 and TRBJ2-5; tentative D call: TRBD1 (6 bases). The V gene's germline CDR1 is SGHAT and CDR2 FQNNGV. Trimming stripped 1 base from V and 0 bases from J, with 21 bases between. The CDR3 is made up of 19 amino acids. The CDR3 loop reads CASSLAATFGTGYQETQYF. Here the CDR3 DNA reads TGTGCCAGCAGCTTAGCCGCTACTTTCGGTACAGGGTACCAAGAGACCCAGTACTTC.

The chain has TRBV6-5 and TRBJ2-2; D is undetermined. The CDR3 loop spans 16 amino acids. Germline CDR1 reads MNHEY; CDR2 reads SVGAGI. V was cut by 0 bases and J by 2 bases, with 10 bases left in between. The CDR3 region has the DNA TGTGCCAGCAGTTACTCGGCTGACTTCAACACCGGGGAGCTGTTTTTT. Residues: CASSYSADFNTGELFF.

This clone was recorded once. The CDR3 sequence is CASSAPRGGSGVYEQYF. DNA of the CDR3: TGTGCCAGCAGCGCCCCCCGGGGAGGCAGCGGAGTCTACGAGCAGTACTTC. The V call is TRBV3-1 (or the pseudogene TRBV3-2), the J call TRBJ2-7; possibly TRBD2 for D (6 bases). Germline V lookup: CDR1 LGHDT, CDR2 YNNKEL (reference sequence). The CDR3 runs to 17 residues. The V end lost 5 bases, the J end lost 3 bases, and 23 bases lay between the germline ends.

The V call is TRBV14, the J call TRBJ1-1; maybe TRBD1 (6 bases). The CDR3 sequence is 15 residues long. The V end was cut by 4 bases, the J end by 1 base, with 13 bases between. CDR1 is SGHDN, CDR2 FVKESK, per germline. As DNA, the CDR3 is TGTGCCAGCAGCCTAAGGGGGAACGGGAACACTGAAGCTTTCTTT. Protein: CASSLRGNGNTEAFF.

This chain links TRBV5-1 with TRBJ1-2, with 7 bases identical to TRBD1. V lost 4 bases to trimming and J lost 3 bases; unmatched junction nucleotides: 6. The V gene's germline CDR1 is SGHRS and CDR2 YFSETQ. This CDR3 spans 14 amino acids. The CDR3 nucleotides read TGCGCCAGCAGCGCGGTAACAGGGGACTATGGCTACACCTTC. Its protein product is CASSAVTGDYGYTF.

The CDR3 protein is CASSQGGIPNTIYF. CDR3 DNA: TGTGCCAGCAGCCAAGGAGGGATACCGAACACCATATATTTT. V gene TRBV4-2 combines with J gene TRBJ1-3; D call uncertain. There are 14 residues in the CDR3. V lost 1 base, J lost 7 bases, and 11 bases lay in between. Germline V gives CDR1 LGHNA, CDR2 YNFKEQ.

This chain links TRBV29-1 with TRBJ1-2; D call uncertain. The CDR3 is 8 amino acids. The germline V gene has CDR1 SQVTM and CDR2 ANQGSEA. V lost 8 bases to trimming and J lost 7 bases, with 5 bases between them. The DNA of the CDR3 is TGCAGCCCCGGTGGCTACACCTTC. Translating it yields CSPGGYTF.